This entry lists 12 T cell receptor beta chains sequenced from one sample in a study of blood T cell repertoires in COVID-19. Sequencing was performed with immunoSEQ multiplex PCR; in TCRdb, only in-frame clones are kept and a portion is missing. Of roughly 40,000 clones in the sample, 75% to 90% were seen once. Sequencing input: peripheral blood. The receptors were sampled from a human donor in a cohort sampled during active COVID-19.

The gene calls are TRBV5-1 and TRBJ2-3, with 8 bases identical to TRBD1. Germline CDR1 and CDR2: SGHRS and YFSETQ. This CDR3 is built from 16 residues. The V gene end was trimmed by 0 bases and the J gene end by 0 bases; junction bases not matched to a gene: 3. The CDR3 here is CASSLDQGASTDTQYF. The CDR3 bases are TGCGCCAGCAGCTTGGATCAGGGGGCCAGCACAGATACGCAGTATTTT.

The chain links TRBV20-1 to TRBJ2-3; 16 nucleotides agree with TRBD2. V gave up 3 bases and J gave up 3 bases; unmatched junction bases: 6. The CDR3 spans 17 residues. The germline CDR1 and CDR2 sequences are DFQATT and SNEGSKA (reference sequence). CDR3 protein: CSASTGTSGGATDTQYF. The CDR3 region has the DNA TGCAGTGCTAGTACGGGGACTAGCGGGGGGGCAACAGATACGCAGTATTTT.

The rearrangement joins TRBV6-5 to TRBJ1-2, with 11 bases identical to TRBD1. CDR3 length: 14 amino acids. J gave up 4 bases and V 6 bases, and 4 bases lay outside the gene matches. Germline V gene lookup returns CDR1 MNHEY and CDR2 SVGAGI. CDR3 region: CASSDGQGAYGYTF. CDR3 sequence (DNA): TGTGCCAGCAGCGATGGACAGGGGGCCTATGGCTACACCTTC.

The J gene is TRBJ2-7, the V gene TRBV19; 7 nucleotides agree with TRBD2. With 7 bases clipped from V and 4 bases from J, the junction kept 4 bases outside the gene matches. Germline V gene data show CDR1 as LNHDA and CDR2 as SQIVND (reference sequence). CDR3 length: 12 residues. CDR3 nucleotides: TGTGCCAGTAACCAGGGAGGGTACGAGCAGTACTTC. This translates into CASNQGGYEQYF.

J is TRBJ2-3 and V is TRBV7-9; D remains ambiguous. With 6 bases removed from V and 3 bases from J, the gap between germline ends came to 22 bases. The CDR3 is 17 residues long. Germline V lookup: CDR1 SEHNR, CDR2 FQNEAQ (reference sequence). The CDR3 here is CASRKLATVQLTDTQYF. The DNA for the CDR3 is TGTGCCAGCAGGAAACTCGCTACGGTCCAACTAACAGATACGCAGTATTTT.

The rearrangement joins TRBV18 to TRBJ1-5; D may be TRBD1 (6 bases). V was cut by 5 bases and J by 1 base, with 15 bases left in between. Germline loops: CDR1 KGHSH, CDR2 LQKENI. The CDR3 has 16 amino acids. CDR3 sequence (DNA): TGTGCCAGCTCAGAAGGTGGGGGCCCGAGCAATCAGCCCCAGCATTTT. Translation gives CASSEGGGPSNQPQHF.

The J gene is TRBJ1-6, the V gene TRBV10-2; 8 positions agree with TRBD1. The CDR3 has 15 amino acids. V gave up 7 bases and J gave up 7 bases; unmatched junction bases: 9. The V gene's germline CDR1 is WSHSY and CDR2 SAAADI. The CDR3: CASTGQGGQNSPLHF. The CDR3 coding sequence is TGCGCCAGCACCGGACAGGGAGGGCAAAATTCACCCCTCCACTTT.

V and J are TRBV27 and TRBJ2-7; 8 bases align to TRBD2. The J segment lost 2 bases and the V segment lost 2 bases, leaving 8 bases of the junction unmatched. CDR1 and CDR2 (germline): MNHEY, SMNVEV (reference sequence). The CDR3 extends over 16 amino acids. The CDR3 is CASSLAASGRAYEQYF. Written as DNA, the CDR3 is TGTGCCAGCAGTTTAGCCGCTAGCGGGCGGGCCTACGAGCAGTACTTC.

The chain carries TRBV5-1 and TRBJ1-5; 8 bases are a match to TRBD1. The ends lost 4 bases at V and 4 bases at J; junction bases unmatched: 4. Germline V gives CDR1 SGHRS, CDR2 YFSETQ. The CDR3 is made up of 14 amino acids. CDR3 sequence reads: CASSLGQENQPQHF. CDR3 DNA: TGCGCCAGCAGCCTGGGACAGGAGAATCAGCCCCAGCATTTT.

The J gene is TRBJ1-1, the V gene TRBV6-5; D is ambiguous. V dropped 2 bases and J dropped 4 bases, with 8 bases sitting between them. From germline, CDR1 is MNHEY and CDR2 SVGAGI. The CDR3 is 13 amino acids. CDR3 sequence: CASSYQRGTEAFF. In DNA form, the CDR3 reads TGTGCCAGCAGTTACCAGCGGGGCACTGAAGCTTTCTTT.

The V and J genes are TRBV27 and TRBJ1-2; 11 nucleotides align to TRBD1. CDR3 length: 14 amino acids. Germline V gives CDR1 MNHEY, CDR2 SMNVEV (reference sequence). J gave up 5 bases and V 5 bases, and 4 bases lay outside the gene matches. The CDR3 bases are TGTGCCAGCAGTCGCGGGACAGGGGGATATGGCTACACCTTC. Residues: CASSRGTGGYGYTF.

The chain couples TRBV2 to TRBJ1-4; TRBD1 agrees at 7 bases. V gave up 6 bases and J gave up 0 bases; unmatched junction bases: 4. This CDR3 comprises 15 residues. Germline V gene sequence: CDR1 SNHLY, CDR2 FYNNEI. CDR3 sequence: CASRRDRATNEKLFF. In DNA form, the CDR3 reads TGTGCCAGCAGAAGAGACAGGGCAACTAATGAAAAACTGTTTTTT.